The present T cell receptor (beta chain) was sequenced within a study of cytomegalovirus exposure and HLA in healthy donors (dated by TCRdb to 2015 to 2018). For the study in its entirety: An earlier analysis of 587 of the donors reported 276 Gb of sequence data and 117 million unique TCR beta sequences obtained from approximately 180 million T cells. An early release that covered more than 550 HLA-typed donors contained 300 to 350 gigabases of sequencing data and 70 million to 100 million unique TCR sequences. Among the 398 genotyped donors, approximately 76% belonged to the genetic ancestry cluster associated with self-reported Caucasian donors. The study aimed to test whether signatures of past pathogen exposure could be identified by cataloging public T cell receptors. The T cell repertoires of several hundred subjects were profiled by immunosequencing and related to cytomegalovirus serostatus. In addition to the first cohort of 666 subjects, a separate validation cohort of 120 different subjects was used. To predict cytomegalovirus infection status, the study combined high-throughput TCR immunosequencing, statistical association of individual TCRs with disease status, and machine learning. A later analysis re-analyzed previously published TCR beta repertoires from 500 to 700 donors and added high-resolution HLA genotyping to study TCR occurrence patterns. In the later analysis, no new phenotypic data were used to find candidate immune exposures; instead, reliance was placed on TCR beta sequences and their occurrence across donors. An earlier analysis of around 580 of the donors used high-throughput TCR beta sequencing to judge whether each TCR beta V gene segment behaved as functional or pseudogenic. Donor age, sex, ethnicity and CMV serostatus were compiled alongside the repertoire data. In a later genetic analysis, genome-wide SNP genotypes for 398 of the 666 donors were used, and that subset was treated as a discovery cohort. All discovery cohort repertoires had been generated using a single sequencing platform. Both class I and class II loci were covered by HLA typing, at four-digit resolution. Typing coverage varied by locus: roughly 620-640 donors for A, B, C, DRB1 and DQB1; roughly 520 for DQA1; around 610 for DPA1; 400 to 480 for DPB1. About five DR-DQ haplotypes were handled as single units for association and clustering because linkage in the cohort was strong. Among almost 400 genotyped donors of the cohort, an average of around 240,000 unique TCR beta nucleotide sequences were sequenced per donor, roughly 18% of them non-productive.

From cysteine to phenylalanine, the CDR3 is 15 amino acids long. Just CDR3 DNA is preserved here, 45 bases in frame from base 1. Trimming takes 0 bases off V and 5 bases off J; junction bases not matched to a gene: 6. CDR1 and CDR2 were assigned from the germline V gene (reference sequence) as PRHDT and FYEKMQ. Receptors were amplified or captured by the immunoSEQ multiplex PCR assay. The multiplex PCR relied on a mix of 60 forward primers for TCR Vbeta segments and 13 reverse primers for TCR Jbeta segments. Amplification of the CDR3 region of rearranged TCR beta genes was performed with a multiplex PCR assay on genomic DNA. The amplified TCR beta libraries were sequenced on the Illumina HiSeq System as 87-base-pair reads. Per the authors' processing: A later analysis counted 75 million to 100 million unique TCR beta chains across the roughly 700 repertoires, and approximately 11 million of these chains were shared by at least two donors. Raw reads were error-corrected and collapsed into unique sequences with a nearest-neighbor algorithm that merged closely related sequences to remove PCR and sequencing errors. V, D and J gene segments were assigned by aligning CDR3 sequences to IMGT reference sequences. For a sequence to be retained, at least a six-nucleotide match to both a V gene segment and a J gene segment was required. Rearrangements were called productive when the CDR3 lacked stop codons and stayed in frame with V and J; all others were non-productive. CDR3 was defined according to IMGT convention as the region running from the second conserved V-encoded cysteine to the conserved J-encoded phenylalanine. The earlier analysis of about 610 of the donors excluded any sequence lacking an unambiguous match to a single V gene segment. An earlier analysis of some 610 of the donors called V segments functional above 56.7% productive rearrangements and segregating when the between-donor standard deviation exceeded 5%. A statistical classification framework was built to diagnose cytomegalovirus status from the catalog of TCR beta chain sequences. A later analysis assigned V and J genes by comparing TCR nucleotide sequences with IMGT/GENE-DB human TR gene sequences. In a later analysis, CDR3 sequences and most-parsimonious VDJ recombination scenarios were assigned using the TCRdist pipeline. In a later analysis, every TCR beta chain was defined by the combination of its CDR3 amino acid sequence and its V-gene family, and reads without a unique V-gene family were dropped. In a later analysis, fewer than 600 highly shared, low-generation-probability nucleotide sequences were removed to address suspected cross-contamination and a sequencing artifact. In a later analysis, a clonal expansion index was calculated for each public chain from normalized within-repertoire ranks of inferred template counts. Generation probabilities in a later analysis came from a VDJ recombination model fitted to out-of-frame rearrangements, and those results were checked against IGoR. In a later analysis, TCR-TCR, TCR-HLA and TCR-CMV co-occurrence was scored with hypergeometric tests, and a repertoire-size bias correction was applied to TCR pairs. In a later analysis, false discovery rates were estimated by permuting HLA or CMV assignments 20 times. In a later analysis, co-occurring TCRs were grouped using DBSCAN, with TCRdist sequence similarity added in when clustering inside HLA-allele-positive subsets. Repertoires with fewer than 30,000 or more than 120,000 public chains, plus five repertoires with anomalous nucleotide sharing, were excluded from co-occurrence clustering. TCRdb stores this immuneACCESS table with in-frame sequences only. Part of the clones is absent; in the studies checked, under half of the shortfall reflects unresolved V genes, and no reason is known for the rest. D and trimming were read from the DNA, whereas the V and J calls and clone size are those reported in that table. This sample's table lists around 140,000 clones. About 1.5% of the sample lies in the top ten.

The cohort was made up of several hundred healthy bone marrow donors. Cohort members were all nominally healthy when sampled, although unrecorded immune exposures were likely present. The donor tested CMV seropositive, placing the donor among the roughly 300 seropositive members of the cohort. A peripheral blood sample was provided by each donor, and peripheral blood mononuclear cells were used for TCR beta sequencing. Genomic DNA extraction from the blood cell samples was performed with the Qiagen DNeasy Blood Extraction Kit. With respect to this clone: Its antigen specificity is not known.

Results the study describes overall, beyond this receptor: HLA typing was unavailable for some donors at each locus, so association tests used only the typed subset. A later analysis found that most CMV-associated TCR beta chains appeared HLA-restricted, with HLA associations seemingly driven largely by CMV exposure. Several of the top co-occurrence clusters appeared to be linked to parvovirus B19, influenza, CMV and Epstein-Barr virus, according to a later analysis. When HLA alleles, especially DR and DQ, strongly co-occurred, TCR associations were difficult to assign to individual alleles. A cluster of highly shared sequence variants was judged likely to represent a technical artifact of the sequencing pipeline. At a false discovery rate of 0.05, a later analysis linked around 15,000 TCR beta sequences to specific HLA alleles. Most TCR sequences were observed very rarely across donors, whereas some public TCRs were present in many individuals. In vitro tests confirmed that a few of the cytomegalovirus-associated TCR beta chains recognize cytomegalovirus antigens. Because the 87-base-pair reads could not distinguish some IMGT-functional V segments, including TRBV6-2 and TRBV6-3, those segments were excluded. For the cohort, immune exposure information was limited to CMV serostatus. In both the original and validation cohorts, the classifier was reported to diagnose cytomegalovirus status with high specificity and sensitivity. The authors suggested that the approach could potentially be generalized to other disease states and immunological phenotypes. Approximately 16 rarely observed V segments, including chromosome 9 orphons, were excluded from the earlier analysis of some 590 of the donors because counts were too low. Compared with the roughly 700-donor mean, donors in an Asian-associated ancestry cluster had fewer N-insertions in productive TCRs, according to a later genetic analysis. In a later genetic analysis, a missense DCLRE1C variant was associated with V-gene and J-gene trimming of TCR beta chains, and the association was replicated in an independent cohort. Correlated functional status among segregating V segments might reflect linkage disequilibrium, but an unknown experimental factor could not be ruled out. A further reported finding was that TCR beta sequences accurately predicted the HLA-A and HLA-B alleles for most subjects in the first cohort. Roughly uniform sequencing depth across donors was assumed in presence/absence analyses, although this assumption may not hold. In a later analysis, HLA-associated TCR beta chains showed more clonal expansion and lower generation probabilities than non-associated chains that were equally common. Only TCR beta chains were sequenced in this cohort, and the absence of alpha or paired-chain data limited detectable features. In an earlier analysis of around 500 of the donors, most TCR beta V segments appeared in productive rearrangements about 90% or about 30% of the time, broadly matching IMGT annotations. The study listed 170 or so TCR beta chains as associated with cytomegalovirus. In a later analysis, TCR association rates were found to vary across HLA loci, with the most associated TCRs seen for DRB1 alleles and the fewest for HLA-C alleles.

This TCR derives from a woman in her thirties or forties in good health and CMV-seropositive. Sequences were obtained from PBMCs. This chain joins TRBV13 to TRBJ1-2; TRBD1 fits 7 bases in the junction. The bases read TGTGCCAGCAGCTTAGGAGGGCAGGGGGGATATGGCTACACCTTC. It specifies CASSLGGQGGYGYTF.